The source of this TCR beta chain is a study of vaccination and CD4 T cells after COVID-19. Findings of the study overall: With convalescent patients, a median 86.3% of reactive clones emerged solely after vaccination. Researchers report that 304 of 307 vaccine-specific clones in convalescent patients proved spike mono-reactive.

Cultured CD4+ T-cell DNA underwent Oncomine TCR Beta short-read sequencing. MiXCR was run by TCRdb on the PCR reads, yielding one entry per CDR3 protein. This sample has 21,000 or so distinct CDR3 sequences, with around three quarters found just once. This clonotype was observed a few times. The antigen is unknown. The treatment is: roughly 11-day PBMC culture with coronavirus spike peptide pools or control peptides (ViraFEST assay). Under the ViraFEST approach, antigen-specific T cells were expanded with peptide pools and TCRs subsequently sequenced. The TCR was taken from a human donor who had recovered from COVID-19. The sequenced sample was CD4+ T cells from blood, cultured in vitro.

The CDR3 DNA sequence: TGTGCCAGCAGCTTAGAACTAGCGGGAGGCCAGCAGTTCTTC. Encoded protein: CASSLELAGGQQFF. The gene calls are TRBV7-2 and TRBJ2-1, with 12 bases matching TRBD2. The CDR3 is made up of 14 amino acids. Germline trimming cut 1 base from V and 11 bases from J; bases unmatched to any gene: 3. From germline, CDR1 is SGHTA and CDR2 FQGNSA. The full variable domain, in which reference TRBV7-2 and TRBJ2-1 provide the parts outside the CDR3, is GAGVSQSPSNKVTEKGKDVELRCDPISGHTALYWYRQSLGQGLEFLIYFQGNSAPDKSGLPSDRFSAERTGGSVSTLTIQRTQQEDSAVYLCASSLELAGGQQFFGPGTRLTVL.